The 10 T cell receptor beta chains in this list originate from one sample, sequenced in a study of blood T cell repertoires in COVID-19. The repertoire was sequenced with immunoSEQ multiplex PCR; TCRdb's copy has only in-frame clones and lacks some. In the table there are fewer than 250,000 clones, around nine tenths of which are singletons. The source material was peripheral blood. Every receptor here comes from a man aged 60-69 years who had recovered from COVID-19.

This sequence joins TRBV5-8 and TRBJ2-1; D ambiguous. This CDR3 contains 15 residues. Germline V gene lookup returns CDR1 SGHTS and CDR2 YDEGEE. V was trimmed by 6 bases and J by 0 bases, leaving 13 bases between them. This chain's CDR3 is CASTQHASSYNEQFF. CDR3 in DNA: TGTGCCAGCACGCAACATGCAAGCTCCTACAATGAGCAGTTCTTC.

The genes are TRBV6-4 and TRBJ1-2; TRBD1 might be the D (6 bases). The germline gives CDR1 MRHNA, CDR2 SNTAGT. The CDR3 consists of 14 residues. Trimming took 6 bases from V and 3 from J, leaving 14 bases between them. CDR3 region: CASRRTALDYGYTF. The CDR3 region has the DNA TGTGCCAGCAGAAGGACAGCCCTCGACTATGGCTACACCTTC.

The V call is TRBV28, the J call TRBJ2-5; 10 bases fit TRBD2. J gave up 5 bases and V 2 bases, and 5 bases lay outside the gene matches. CDR3 length equals 15 residues. Germline V lookup: CDR1 MDHEN, CDR2 SYDVKM. In DNA form, the CDR3 reads TGTGCCAGCAGTTTAATAACTAGCGGGATGGAGACCCAGTACTTC. This sequence encodes CASSLITSGMETQYF.

The rearrangement links TRBV19 to TRBJ1-2, with 8 bases matching TRBD1. Germline V lookup: CDR1 LNHDA, CDR2 SQIVND (reference sequence). Trimming took 6 bases from V and 8 from J; bases not matched to a gene: 8. The CDR3 consists of 13 residues. For the CDR3, the DNA is TGTGCCAGTAGGGACAGGGCCTCGGAAGGCTACACCTTC. Residues: CASRDRASEGYTF.

The V call is TRBV5-1, the J call TRBJ2-5; 11 positions agree with TRBD1. The CDR3 runs 14 residues. Per the germline V gene, CDR1 is SGHRS and CDR2 is YFSETQ. Trimming cost V 4 bases and J 5 bases; bases outside gene matches: 4. The CDR3 coding sequence is TGCGCCAGCAGCGGACAGGGGGCGAGGGAGACCCAGTACTTC. It specifies CASSGQGARETQYF.

This clone was observed a single time. The chain couples TRBV7-2 to TRBJ1-6, with a weak D call TRBD1 (5 bases). From germline, CDR1 is SGHTA and CDR2 FQGNSA. V was clipped by 0 bases and J by 11 bases, with 11 bases between them. The CDR3 extends over 14 amino acids. The CDR3 is CASSLAASGTPLHF. CDR3 sequence (DNA): TGTGCCAGCAGCTTAGCCGCGTCAGGGACACCCCTCCACTTT.

The J gene is TRBJ2-1, the V gene TRBV7-2; 13 nucleotides align to TRBD2. V was pared by 7 bases and J by 4 bases, with 1 base of the junction left unmatched. Looked up from germline, CDR1 is SGHTA and CDR2 is FQGNSA. The CDR3 sequence is 14 residues long. CDR3 loop: CASMTSGGYNEQFF. Written as DNA, the CDR3 is TGTGCCAGCATGACTAGCGGGGGGTACAATGAGCAGTTCTTC.

The chain combines TRBV2 with TRBJ2-3; 7 nucleotides line up with TRBD1. V lost 4 bases, J lost 1 base, and 5 bases stayed unmatched. The germline gives CDR1 SNHLY, CDR2 FYNNEI. The CDR3 is made up of 15 amino acids. CDR3 in amino acids: CASSARQGGTDTQYF. DNA for the CDR3: TGTGCCAGCAGTGCCCGACAGGGAGGCACAGATACGCAGTATTTT.

The rearrangement joins TRBV18 to TRBJ1-5; perhaps TRBD1 as D (5 bases). The CDR3 length is 15 residues. V was pared by 1 base and J by 2 bases, with 9 bases between. CDR1 and CDR2 from the germline V gene are KGHSH and LQKENI. CDR3 sequence reads: CASSPLGGGNQPQHF. The CDR3 DNA follows: TGTGCCAGCTCACCACTCGGGGGGGGCAATCAGCCCCAGCATTTT.

As regards this clone: Other DNA variants within this sample encode the same CDR3. V gene TRBV19 combines with J gene TRBJ2-7, with 10 positions matching TRBD1. This CDR3 spans 13 amino acids. CDR1 and CDR2 from the germline V gene are LNHDA and SQIVND (reference sequence). After removal of 9 bases from V and 1 base from J, the junction contained 3 bases not matched to a gene. CDR3 protein: CASRDRGSYEQYF. In nucleotides, the CDR3 is TGTGCCAGCCGGGACAGGGGTTCCTACGAGCAGTACTTC.